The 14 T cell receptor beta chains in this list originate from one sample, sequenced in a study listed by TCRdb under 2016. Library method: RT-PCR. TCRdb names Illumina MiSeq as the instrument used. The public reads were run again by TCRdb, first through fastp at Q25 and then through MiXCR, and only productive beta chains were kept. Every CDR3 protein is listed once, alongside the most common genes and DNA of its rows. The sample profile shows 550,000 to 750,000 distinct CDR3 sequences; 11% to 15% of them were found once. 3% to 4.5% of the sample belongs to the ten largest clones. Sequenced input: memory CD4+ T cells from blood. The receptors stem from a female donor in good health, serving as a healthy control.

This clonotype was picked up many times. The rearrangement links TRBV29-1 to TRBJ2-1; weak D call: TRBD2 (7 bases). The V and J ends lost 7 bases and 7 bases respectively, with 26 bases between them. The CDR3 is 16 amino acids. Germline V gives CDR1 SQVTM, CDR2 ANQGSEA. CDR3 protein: CSDNTGGPAGKNEQFF. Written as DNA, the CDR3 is TGCAGCGACAACACCGGGGGGCCGGCGGGTAAAAATGAGCAGTTCTTC.

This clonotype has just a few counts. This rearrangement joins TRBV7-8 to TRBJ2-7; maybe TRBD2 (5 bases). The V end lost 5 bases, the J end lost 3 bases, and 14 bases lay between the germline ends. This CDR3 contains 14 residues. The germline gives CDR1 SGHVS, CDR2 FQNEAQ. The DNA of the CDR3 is TGTGCCAGCAGCAGATCCGATCGGGGCTACGAGCAGTACTTC. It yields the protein CASSRSDRGYEQYF. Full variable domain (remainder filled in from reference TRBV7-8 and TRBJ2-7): GAGVSQSPRYKVAKRGQDVALRCDPISGHVSLFWYQQALGQGPEFLTYFQNEAQLDKSGLPSDRFFAERPEGSVSTLKIQRTQQEDSAVYLCASSRSDRGYEQYFGPGTRLTVT.

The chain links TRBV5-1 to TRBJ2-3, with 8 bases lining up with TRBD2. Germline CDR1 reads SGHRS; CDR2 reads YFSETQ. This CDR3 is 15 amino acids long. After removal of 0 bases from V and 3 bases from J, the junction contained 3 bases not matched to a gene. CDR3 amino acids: CASSLELAETDTQYF. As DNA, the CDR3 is TGCGCCAGCAGCTTGGAACTAGCGGAAACAGATACGCAGTATTTT.

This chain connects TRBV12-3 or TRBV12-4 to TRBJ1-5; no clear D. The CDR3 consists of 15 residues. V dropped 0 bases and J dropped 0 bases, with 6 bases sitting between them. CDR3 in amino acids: CASSLASPSNQPQHF. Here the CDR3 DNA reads TGTGCCAGCAGTTTAGCGAGCCCTAGCAATCAGCCCCAGCATTTT.

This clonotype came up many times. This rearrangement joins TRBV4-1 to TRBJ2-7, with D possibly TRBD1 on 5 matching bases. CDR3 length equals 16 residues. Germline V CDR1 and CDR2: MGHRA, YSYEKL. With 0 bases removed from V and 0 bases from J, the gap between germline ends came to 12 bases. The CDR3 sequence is CASSQDGAVDSYEQYF. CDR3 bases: TGCGCCAGCAGCCAAGATGGGGCGGTGGACTCCTACGAGCAGTACTTC.

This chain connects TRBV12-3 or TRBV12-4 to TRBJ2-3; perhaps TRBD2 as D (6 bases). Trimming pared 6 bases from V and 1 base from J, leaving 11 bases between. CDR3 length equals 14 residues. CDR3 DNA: TGTGCCAGCAGGGTCGGAGGGGGCACAGATACGCAGTATTTT. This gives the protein CASRVGGGTDTQYF.

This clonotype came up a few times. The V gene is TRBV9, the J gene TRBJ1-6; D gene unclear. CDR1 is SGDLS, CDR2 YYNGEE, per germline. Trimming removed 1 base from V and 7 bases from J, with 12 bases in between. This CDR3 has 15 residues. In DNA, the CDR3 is TGTGCCAGCAGCGTACGGCCGGAAGGAAATTCACCCCTCCACTTT. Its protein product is CASSVRPEGNSPLHF.

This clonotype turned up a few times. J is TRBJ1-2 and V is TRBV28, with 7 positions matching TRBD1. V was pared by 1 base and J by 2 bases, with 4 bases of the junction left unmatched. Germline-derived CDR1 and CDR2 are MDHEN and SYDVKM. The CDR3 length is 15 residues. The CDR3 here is CASSLSATGNYGYTF. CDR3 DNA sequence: TGTGCCAGCAGTTTATCCGCGACAGGGAACTATGGCTACACCTTC.

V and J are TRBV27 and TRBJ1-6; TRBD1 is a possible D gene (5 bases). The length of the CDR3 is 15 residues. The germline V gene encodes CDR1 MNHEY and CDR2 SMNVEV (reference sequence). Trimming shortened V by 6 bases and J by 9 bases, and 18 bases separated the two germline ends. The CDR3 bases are TGTGCCAGCAGGTCCTCGGGCCCCGGGGGTTCACCCCTCCACTTT. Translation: CASRSSGPGGSPLHF.

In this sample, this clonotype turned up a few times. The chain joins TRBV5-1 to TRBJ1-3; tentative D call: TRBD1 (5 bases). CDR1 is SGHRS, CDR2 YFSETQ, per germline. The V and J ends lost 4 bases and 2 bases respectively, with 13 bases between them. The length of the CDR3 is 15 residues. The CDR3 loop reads CASSLGDATGNTIYF. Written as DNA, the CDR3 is TGCGCCAGCAGCCTGGGGGATGCTACTGGAAACACCATATATTTT.

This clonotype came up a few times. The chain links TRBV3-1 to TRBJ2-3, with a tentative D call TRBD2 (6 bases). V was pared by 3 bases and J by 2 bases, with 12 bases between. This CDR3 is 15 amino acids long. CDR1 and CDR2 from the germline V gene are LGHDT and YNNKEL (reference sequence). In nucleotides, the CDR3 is TGTGCCAGCAGCCAGCTGTCGCGGGACACAGATACGCAGTATTTT. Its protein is CASSQLSRDTDTQYF.

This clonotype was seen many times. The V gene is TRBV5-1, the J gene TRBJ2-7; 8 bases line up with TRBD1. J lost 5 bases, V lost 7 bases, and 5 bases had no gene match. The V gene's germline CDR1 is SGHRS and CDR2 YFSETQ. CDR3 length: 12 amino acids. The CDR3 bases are TGCGCCAGCGGCGGACAGGGAGACGAGCAGTACTTC. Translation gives CASGGQGDEQYF.

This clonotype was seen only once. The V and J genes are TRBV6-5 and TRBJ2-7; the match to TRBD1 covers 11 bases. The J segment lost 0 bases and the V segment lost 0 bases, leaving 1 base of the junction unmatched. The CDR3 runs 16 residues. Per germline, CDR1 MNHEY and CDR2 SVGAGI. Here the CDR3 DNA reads TGTGCCAGCAGTTACTCCGGGACAGGGGGCTCCTACGAGCAGTACTTC. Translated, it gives CASSYSGTGGSYEQYF.

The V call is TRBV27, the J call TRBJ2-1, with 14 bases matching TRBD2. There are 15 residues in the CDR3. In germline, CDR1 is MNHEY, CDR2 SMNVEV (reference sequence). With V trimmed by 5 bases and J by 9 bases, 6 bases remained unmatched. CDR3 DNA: TGTGCCAGCAGTCTGGGACTAGCGGGAGTAACTGAGCAGTTCTTC. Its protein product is CASSLGLAGVTEQFF.